The 8 T cell receptor beta chains below all came from one sample that was sequenced in a study of blood T cells in healthy people across ages. Combining a sample-barcoded 5' primer with a J-beta primer mix, a second PCR ran for about 6 to 11 cycles. One entry per CDR3 protein results from TCRdb running MiXCR on the 5' RACE reads. The repertoire has 850,000 to 950,000 distinct CDR3 sequences, more than 25% of them found once; the top ten carry 15% to 20%. The sample was blood. The receptors derive from a woman aged 80 or over in good health.

This clonotype was observed at least ten times. Compared with germline, one end of the junction differs, possibly owing to a read error. V is TRBV7-6 and J is TRBJ2-6, with 7 bases aligning to TRBD1. CDR1 SGHVS and CDR2 FNYEAQ come from the germline V gene. CDR3 size: 19 residues. CDR3 amino acids: CASSIAGTARISGANVLTF. For the CDR3, the DNA is TGTGCCAGCAGCATAGCCGGGACAGCGAGAATCTCTGGGGCCAACGTCCTGACTTTC.

The rearrangement joins TRBV27 to TRBJ2-5; perhaps TRBD2 as D (7 bases). In germline, CDR1 is MNHEY, CDR2 SMNVEV (reference sequence). Trimming stripped 6 bases from V and 5 bases from J, with 19 bases between. The CDR3 is 15 amino acids. This chain's CDR3 is CASRGVGGGRETQYF. Here the CDR3 DNA reads TGTGCCAGCAGAGGGGTAGGGGGGGGCCGGGAGACCCAGTACTTC.

There are many counts of this clonotype. This chain joins TRBV5-6 and TRBJ2-1, with D possibly being TRBD1 or TRBD2 (5 bases each). Germline loops: CDR1 SGHDT, CDR2 YYEEEE. This CDR3 comprises 14 residues. Trimming took off 7 bases at V and 7 bases at J, with 18 bases between the two ends. The CDR3 DNA reads as TGTGCCAGCTCTAGGGCAGGGACGGTGAATGAGCAGTTCTTC. Translated: CASSRAGTVNEQFF.

The sample holds a few counts of this clonotype. The junction does not match germline at one end; this may be a read error. The chain is built from TRBV9 and TRBJ1-1; a weak D match, TRBD1 (5 bases). The CDR3 spans 15 residues. Per the germline V gene, CDR1 is SGDLS and CDR2 is YYNGEE. CDR3 coding DNA: TGTGCCAGCACTGACAAGGGGAGCCGGAACCCTGAAGCTTTCTTT. It is translated as CASTDKGSRNPEAFF.

Details on this clonotype: Since a much larger clone is just one base distant, this may be a read error. The chain recombines TRBV9 with TRBJ2-1; D is perhaps TRBD1 or TRBD2 (5 bases each). CDR1 SGDLS and CDR2 YYNGEE come from the germline V gene. The CDR3 consists of 16 residues. V lost 3 bases and J lost 8, with 21 bases in between. The DNA for the CDR3 is TGTGCCAGCAGCGCCGAGCATATCGAACGGGGCGATGAGCAGTTCTTC. It is translated as CASSAEHIERGDEQFF.

This clonotype was counted at least ten times. The chain has TRBV28 and TRBJ2-6, with 9 bases lining up with TRBD1. Trimming cost V 3 bases and J 1 base; bases outside gene matches: 7. Germline CDR1 reads MDHEN; CDR2 reads SYDVKM. The CDR3 is 18 amino acids. Here the CDR3 DNA reads TGTGCCAGCAGTTTTTGGGGACAGGGTAGGTCTGGGGCCAACGTCCTGACTTTC. The encoded protein is CASSFWGQGRSGANVLTF.

This clonotype was counted only a few times. The rearrangement joins TRBV5-1 to TRBJ2-7, with D perhaps given as TRBD1 or TRBD2 (6 bases each). CDR1 and CDR2 from the germline V gene are SGHRS and YFSETQ. Trimming pared 2 bases from V and 0 bases from J, leaving 12 bases between. This CDR3 comprises 15 residues. The CDR3 region is CASSLDGGPSYEQYF. CDR3 DNA: TGCGCCAGCAGCTTAGATGGGGGGCCCTCCTACGAGCAGTACTTC.

This clonotype has only a few counts. The chain carries TRBV6-5 and TRBJ1-1; perhaps TRBD1 as D (6 bases). V was clipped by 6 bases and J by 8 bases, with 13 bases between them. The germline V gene encodes CDR1 MNHEY and CDR2 SVGAGI. CDR3 length: 12 residues. Here the CDR3 reads CASRHGQKEAFF. CDR3 DNA: TGTGCCAGCAGACACGGACAGAAGGAAGCTTTCTTT.